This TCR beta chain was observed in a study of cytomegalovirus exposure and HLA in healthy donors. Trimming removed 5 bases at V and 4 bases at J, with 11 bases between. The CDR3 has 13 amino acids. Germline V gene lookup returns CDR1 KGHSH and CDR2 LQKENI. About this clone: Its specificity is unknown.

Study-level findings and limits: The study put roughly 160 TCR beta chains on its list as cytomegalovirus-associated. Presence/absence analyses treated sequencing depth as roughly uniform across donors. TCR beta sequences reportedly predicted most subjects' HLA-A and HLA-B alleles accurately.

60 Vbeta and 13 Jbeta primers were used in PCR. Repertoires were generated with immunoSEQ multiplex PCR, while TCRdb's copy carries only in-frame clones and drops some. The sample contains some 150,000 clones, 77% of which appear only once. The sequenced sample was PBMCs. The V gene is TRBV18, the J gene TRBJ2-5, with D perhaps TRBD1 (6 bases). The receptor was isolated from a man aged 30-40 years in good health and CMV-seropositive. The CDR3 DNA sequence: TGTGCCAGCTCATTGGGACATAGAGAGACCCAGTACTTC. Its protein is CASSLGHRETQYF.